The entry below describes one T cell receptor (beta chain). Its antigen remains unknown. The sample belongs to a study of a mutant IDH1 vaccine in newly diagnosed glioma. Study background: Patients began vaccination 4-6 weeks after radiotherapy alone, or with temozolomide cycles. Study results and caveats: Among top peripheral T cell clonotypes, changes seemed unrelated to pseudoprogression.

Sequencing was performed with immunoSEQ multiplex PCR; in TCRdb, only in-frame clones are kept and a portion is missing. The sample consists of some 30,000 clones, roughly 80% of them appearing once. The sample's time point: week 47, end of study. One vaccine dose held 300 ug of mutant IDH1 20-mer peptide and came with topical imiquimod. All eight of the vaccinations patients received fell in weeks 1, 3, 5, 7, 11, 15, 19 and 23. The CDR3 sequence is 15 residues long. Germline V gene sequence: CDR1 SGHRS, CDR2 YFSETQ. Trimming left V 0 bases short and J 3 bases short, with 10 bases between. The chain joins TRBV5-1 to TRBJ1-5; D gene uncertain. The origin of this receptor is a man younger than 45 with glioma. The source was PBMCs, collected from a glioma patient whose treatment included an IDH1 peptide vaccine. In DNA, the CDR3 is TGCGCCAGCAGCTTGGCCTCGGGGAACAATCAGCCCCAGCATTTT. Protein product: CASSLASGNNQPQHF. Full variable domain (remainder filled in from reference TRBV5-1 and TRBJ1-5): KAGVTQTPRYLIKTRGQQVTLSCSPISGHRSVSWYQQTPGQGLQFLFEYFSETQRNKGNFPGRFSGRQFSNSRSEMNVSTLELGDSALYLCASSLASGNNQPQHFGDGTRLSIL.